This entry is about one TCR beta chain. V lost 4 bases and J 0 bases, leaving 7 bases between the germline ends. Germline V lookup: CDR1 SQVTM, CDR2 ANQGSEA. There are 13 residues in the CDR3. Authors' processing steps: Estimates of nucleated cell counts were drawn from the amplification of reference gene primers. Generated by immunoSEQ multiplex PCR, the TCRdb table keeps only in-frame clones and is missing some. That table supplies the V and J calls and clone size; D and trimming were determined from the DNA. The sample has roughly 200,000 clones; roughly 88% are singletons. The data are from a study of blood T cell repertoires in COVID-19. Overall study: COVID-19 samples collected from the United States, Italy and Spain covered acute and convalescent phases. T cells, B-cell-depleted T cells, or PBMCs provided the cDNA or gDNA that served as material.

V usage is TRBV29-1 and J usage is TRBJ2-1; D is possibly TRBD2 (5 bases). The clonotype originates from a man aged 40-49 years with acute or convalescent COVID-19. Sequencing was done on a sample of peripheral blood. Written as DNA, the CDR3 is TGCAGCGTTGCCCGGGACTCCTACAATGAGCAGTTCTTC. As protein: CSVARDSYNEQFF.